Shown below are 8 T cell receptor beta chains from a single sample sequenced in a study of CXCR3-negative and CXCR3-positive naive CD8 T cells. Overall study results and limits: Comparison of naive cells showed more hydrophobic TRB CDR3s in CXCR3-positive than in CXCR3-negative naive cells.

These TCRs are of unknown antigen specificity. TRB cDNA libraries were made by UMI-labeled 5' RACE. Reprocessing the 5' RACE reads, TCRdb reports a single entry for every CDR3 protein and omits DNA. The sample holds 140,000 to 150,000 distinct CDR3 sequences. Sequencing input: naive CXCR3+ CD8+ T cells from blood. Subset of the sample: CD45RO-CCR7+CD27+CD95- naive CD8+ T cells expressing CXCR3 (TNR3+). Every receptor here comes from a human donor in good health. Some clones in this sample may be carry-over from other donors' samples.

The chain has TRBV5-1 and TRBJ1-2. CDR3 length: 14 residues. Germline values: CDR1 SGHRS, CDR2 YFSETQ. The CDR3 protein is CASSLAQGDYDYTF.

The J gene is TRBJ2-3, the V gene TRBV7-3; TCRdb proposes TRBD1, but this gene call is untestable without DNA. The CDR3 consists of 15 residues. CDR1 and CDR2 (germline): SGHTA, FQGTGA. The chain's CDR3 is CASSPGGFQADTQYF.

J is TRBJ1-5 and V is TRBV12-3 or TRBV12-4; TCRdb picks TRBD1, but there is no DNA to check that call. CDR3 length: 15 amino acids. The CDR3 protein is CASSLGWGFDQPQHF.

The genes are TRBV7-8 and TRBJ1-5; TCRdb reports TRBD1, a call that lacks DNA to check it against. The CDR3 consists of 15 residues. Per the germline V gene, CDR1 is SGHVS and CDR2 is FQNEAQ. CDR3 sequence reads: CASSITGATNQPQHF.

The V and J genes are TRBV25-1 and TRBJ2-5; TCRdb gives TRBD2 as the D gene, but with no DNA this cannot be confirmed. In germline, CDR1 is MGHDK, CDR2 SYGVNS. CDR3 length: 13 amino acids. The CDR3 region is CASSDLAEETQYF.

The chain employs TRBV7-2 and TRBJ2-3; with no DNA, the TCRdb D assignment of TRBD1 cannot be verified. CDR1 and CDR2 from the germline V gene are SGHTA and FQGNSA. The CDR3 has 18 amino acids. The CDR3 protein is CASSFLQGWRESTDTQYF.

The V call is TRBV7-6, the J call TRBJ2-2; absent DNA, TCRdb's TRBD2 call cannot be checked. The CDR3 is made up of 16 amino acids. Germline lookup yields CDR1 SGHVS and CDR2 FNYEAQ. The CDR3 reads CASSLIQPSGPGELFF. Full variable domain (remainder filled in from reference TRBV7-6 and TRBJ2-2): GAGVSQSPRYKVTKRGQDVALRCDPISGHVSLYWYRQALGQGPEFLTYFNYEAQQDKSGLPNDRFSAERPEGSISTLTIQRTEQRDSAMYRCASSLIQPSGPGELFFGEGSRLTVL.

This chain connects TRBV13 to TRBJ2-1. CDR3 length: 14 amino acids. Germline V lookup: CDR1 PRHDT, CDR2 FYEKMQ (reference sequence). Here the CDR3 reads CASTFRDYYNEQFF.